The 6 T cell receptor beta chains in this list originate from one sample, sequenced in a study of shared clonotypes between healthy human individuals. Generated by immunoSEQ multiplex PCR, the TCRdb table keeps only in-frame clones and is missing some. The sample has roughly 1.4 million clones; approximately 98.5% are singletons. The sequencing sample was made of naive CD4+ T cells sorted from blood. Subset of the sample: CD45RA+ positively selected. All receptors derive from a man in his thirties or forties in good health.

The chain joins TRBV5-1 to TRBJ2-1; 7 nucleotides line up with TRBD2. Germline CDR1 and CDR2: SGHRS and YFSETQ. V was pared by 1 base and J by 6 bases, with 7 bases of the junction left unmatched. There are 15 residues in the CDR3. The CDR3 DNA is TGCGCCAGCAGCTTGAATACCGGGACTACCAATGAGCAGTTCTTC. It yields the protein CASSLNTGTTNEQFF. Combining the CDR3 with reference TRBV5-1 and TRBJ2-1 gives the whole variable domain KAGVTQTPRYLIKTRGQQVTLSCSPISGHRSVSWYQQTPGQGLQFLFEYFSETQRNKGNFPGRFSGRQFSNSRSEMNVSTLELGDSALYLCASSLNTGTTNEQFFGPGTRLTVL.

J is TRBJ2-7 and V is TRBV10-1; TRBD1 aligns across 9 bases. V was pared by 2 bases and J by 3 bases, with 2 bases of the junction left unmatched. The germline CDR1 and CDR2 sequences are WNHNN and SYGVQD (reference sequence). There are 14 residues in the CDR3. CDR3 DNA: TGCGCCAGCAGTGAGGGGACAGGGTACTACGAGCAGTACTTC. Its protein is CASSEGTGYYEQYF.

This clone was picked up one time. The V call is TRBV13, the J call TRBJ2-3, with TRBD2 matching over 11 bases. Per germline, CDR1 PRHDT and CDR2 FYEKMQ (reference sequence). The junction had 5 bases not matched to a gene; V was cut back by 4 bases and J by 2 bases. The CDR3 is 16 residues long. The chain's CDR3 is CASSSKTSGITDTQYF. The CDR3 nucleotides read TGTGCCAGCAGCTCCAAGACTAGCGGGATCACAGATACGCAGTATTTT.

V and J are TRBV21-1 and TRBJ1-2; the D call in the table, TRBD1, was not verified against the DNA. TRBV21-1 is flagged as a pseudogene. CDR3 size: 14 residues. CDR3 region: CASSKGTGLCGYTF. Here the CDR3 DNA reads TGTGCCAGCAGCAAGGGGACAGGGCTCTGCGGCTACACCTTC.

The chain combines TRBV19 with TRBJ1-5; D gene unclear. From germline, CDR1 is LNHDA and CDR2 SQIVND (reference sequence). The germline V and J ends were trimmed by 9 bases and 1 base, with 13 bases remaining between them. CDR3 length equals 14 residues. CDR3: CASTLGWSNQPQHF. The CDR3 region has the DNA TGTGCCAGCACGCTAGGGTGGAGCAATCAGCCCCAGCATTTT.

The chain couples TRBV29-1 to TRBJ2-7; 8 bases align to TRBD2. CDR1 is SQVTM, CDR2 ANQGSEA, per germline. CDR3 length: 14 amino acids. V was clipped by 0 bases and J by 9 bases; unmatched bases: 10. CDR3 sequence (DNA): TGCAGCGTTGAAGATCATAGTAGCGGGATCATGCAGTACTTC. It is translated as CSVEDHSSGIMQYF.